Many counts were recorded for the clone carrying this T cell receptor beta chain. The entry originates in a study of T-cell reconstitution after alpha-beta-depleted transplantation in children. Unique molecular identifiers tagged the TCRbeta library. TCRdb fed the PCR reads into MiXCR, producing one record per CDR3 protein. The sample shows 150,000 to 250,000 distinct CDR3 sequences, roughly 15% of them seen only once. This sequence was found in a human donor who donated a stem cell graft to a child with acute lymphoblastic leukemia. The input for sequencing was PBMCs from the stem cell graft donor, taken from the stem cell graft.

CDR3 sequence: CASRPRDRPYEQYF. CDR3 DNA sequence: TGTGCCAGCAGACCAAGGGACAGACCCTACGAGCAGTACTTC. The chain carries TRBV11-2 and TRBJ2-7; 7 bases fit TRBD1. CDR1 and CDR2 from the germline V gene are SGHAT and FQNNGV. The CDR3 runs to 14 residues. After removal of 6 bases from V and 2 bases from J, the junction contained 7 bases not matched to a gene.